Shown below are 9 T cell receptor beta chains from a single sample sequenced in a study of blood T cell repertoires in COVID-19. The method was immunoSEQ multiplex PCR; TCRdb's version includes in-frame clones alone and lacks a portion of them. The sample lists around 220,000 clones; 82% were seen once. Sequenced input: peripheral blood. Every receptor here comes from a woman aged 80 or over with active or convalescent COVID-19.

V usage is TRBV6-2 or TRBV6-3 and J usage is TRBJ2-3; TRBD2 agrees at 10 bases. There are 17 residues in the CDR3. The germline V gene has CDR1 MNHEY and CDR2 SVGEGT. J was trimmed by 4 bases and V by 6 bases; bases with no gene match: 13. This CDR3 reads CASSRFRSGGAADTQYF. Here the CDR3 DNA reads TGTGCCAGCAGCCGATTCCGGAGCGGGGGGGCCGCAGATACGCAGTATTTT.

The table lists this clone with a count of one. In DNA form, the CDR3 reads TGTGCCAGCAGCTTATCCCCGGGACAGGGGGCTTCCTATAATTCACCCCTCCACTTT. Protein: CASSLSPGQGASYNSPLHF. This rearrangement joins TRBV11-2 to TRBJ1-6, with 12 bases that match TRBD1. The V segment lost 2 bases and the J segment 1 base; nucleotides outside the gene matches: 6. The CDR3 consists of 19 residues. CDR1 SGHAT and CDR2 FQNNGV come from the germline V gene.

The chain carries TRBV6-5 and TRBJ2-5; no reliable D call. The germline gives CDR1 MNHEY, CDR2 SVGAGI. The CDR3 has 11 residues. V was pared by 8 bases and J by 1 base, with 5 bases between. CDR3 sequence: CASQVQETQYF. The CDR3 nucleotides are TGTGCCAGCCAGGTCCAAGAGACCCAGTACTTC.

V gene TRBV19 combines with J gene TRBJ1-4, with 7 bases matching TRBD1. V shed 4 bases, J shed 6 bases, and the junction held 8 bases outside the gene matches. This CDR3 region has 15 residues. Germline V lookup: CDR1 LNHDA, CDR2 SQIVND (reference sequence). The CDR3 reads CASSKTGTVDEKLFF. In DNA form, the CDR3 reads TGTGCCAGTAGTAAAACCGGGACAGTGGATGAAAAACTGTTTTTT. Together with reference TRBV19 and TRBJ1-4, the CDR3 gives the full variable domain: DGGITQSPKYLFRKEGQNVTLSCEQNLNHDAMYWYRQDPGQGLRLIYYSQIVNDFQKGDIAEGYSVSREKKESFPLTVTSAQKNPTAFYLCASSKTGTVDEKLFFGSGTQLSVL.

This clone occurred a few times. This same CDR3 is encoded by further DNA sequences in the sample. The chain carries TRBV5-1 and TRBJ1-1; D unresolved. Trimming took off 0 bases at V and 0 bases at J, with 6 bases between the two ends. Germline V gene data show CDR1 as SGHRS and CDR2 as YFSETQ. The CDR3 is 14 residues long. Here the CDR3 DNA reads TGCGCCAGCAGCTTGGGTCCCATGAACACTGAAGCTTTCTTT. Its translation: CASSLGPMNTEAFF.

The V and J genes are TRBV25-1 and TRBJ2-3, with D hard to call. The CDR3 runs 13 residues. In germline, CDR1 is MGHDK, CDR2 SYGVNS. V was shortened by 5 bases and J by 1 base, with 7 bases between the two germline ends. CDR3 protein: CASSFPGTDTQYF. The CDR3 bases are TGTGCCAGCAGTTTCCCGGGCACAGATACGCAGTATTTT.

The chain links TRBV5-1 to TRBJ2-5; the match to TRBD1 covers 7 bases. The length of the CDR3 is 15 residues. V gave up 6 bases and J gave up 1 base; unmatched junction bases: 9. Germline CDR1 and CDR2: SGHRS and YFSETQ. This CDR3 reads CASTGGWTGQETQYF. CDR3 nucleotides: TGCGCCAGCACGGGCGGATGGACAGGCCAAGAGACCCAGTACTTC.

The rearrangement uses TRBV5-4 and TRBJ2-2, with 9 bases aligning to TRBD1. Germline values: CDR1 SGHNT, CDR2 YYREEE (reference sequence). Trimming took 5 bases from V and 6 from J; bases not matched to a gene: 8. The CDR3 length is 15 residues. This CDR3 is CASSRDRVGAGELFF. The CDR3 nucleotides are TGTGCCAGCAGTAGGGACAGGGTAGGCGCCGGGGAGCTGTTTTTT. The full variable domain, its missing parts supplied by reference TRBV5-4 and TRBJ2-2, is ETGVTQSPTHLIKTRGQQVTLRCSSQSGHNTVSWYQQALGQGPQFIFQYYREEENGRGNFPPRFSGLQFPNYSSELNVNALELDDSALYLCASSRDRVGAGELFFGEGSRLTVL.

The chain combines TRBV9 with TRBJ2-1, with 7 bases identical to TRBD1. With 3 bases clipped from V and 1 base from J, the junction kept 10 bases outside the gene matches. Germline V gives CDR1 SGDLS, CDR2 YYNGEE. This CDR3 spans 17 amino acids. CDR3 nucleotides: TGTGCCAGCAGCGCTGGAGGTGTACAGGGGTCCTACAATGAGCAGTTCTTC. Encoded protein: CASSAGGVQGSYNEQFF.